This passage covers 23 T cell receptor beta chains from one sample sequenced in a study of cytomegalovirus exposure and HLA in healthy donors. Data came from immunoSEQ multiplex PCR; TCRdb stores just in-frame clones and leaves some out. The table shows over 150,000 clones, with 89% occurring only once. Source material: PBMCs. These receptors came from a woman younger than 30 in good health and CMV-seropositive.

J is TRBJ2-3 and V is TRBV30; 7 bases map to TRBD1. V was clipped by 0 bases and J by 3 bases; unmatched bases: 15. CDR3 length equals 18 residues. Germline values: CDR1 GTSNPN, CDR2 SVGIG (reference sequence). CDR3 DNA sequence: TGTGCCTGGAGTGTACCTCCCATGACAGGGTTGGGGACAGATACGCAGTATTTT. It encodes CAWSVPPMTGLGTDTQYF.

The J gene is TRBJ2-7, the V gene TRBV11-2; 8 bases line up with TRBD2. This CDR3 contains 19 residues. In germline, CDR1 is SGHAT, CDR2 FQNNGV. The ends lost 5 bases at V and 4 bases at J; junction bases unmatched: 22. The CDR3 loop is CASSQGTLRVSGRPYEQYF. The CDR3 bases are TGTGCCAGCAGCCAGGGCACACTGCGTGTAAGCGGGAGACCGTACGAGCAGTACTTC.

In nucleotides, the CDR3 is TGTGCCAGCAGCTCGGGGTCATCGAACAATCAGCCCCAGCATTTT. Amino acids: CASSSGSSNNQPQHF. This rearrangement joins TRBV7-9 to TRBJ1-5; D is ambiguous. Germline V gene lookup returns CDR1 SEHNR and CDR2 FQNEAQ (reference sequence). Trimming cost V 4 bases and J 3 bases, with 13 bases left between them. The CDR3 is 15 residues long.

CDR3 residues: CASSLIHSTYNEQFF. The CDR3 DNA sequence: TGTGCCAGCAGCTTAATCCACTCAACCTACAATGAGCAGTTCTTC. V is TRBV7-3 and J is TRBJ2-1; unclear D gene. The length of the CDR3 is 15 residues. The germline V gene encodes CDR1 SGHTA and CDR2 FQGTGA. Trimming removed 1 base from V and 2 bases from J, with 9 bases in between.

The chain combines TRBV6-1 with TRBJ2-3; no clear D. The germline V and J ends were trimmed by 7 bases and 0 bases, with 5 bases remaining between them. Germline V gene lookup returns CDR1 MNHNS and CDR2 SASEGT. This CDR3 region has 12 residues. As DNA, the CDR3 is TGTGCCAGCACTCTGAGCACAGATACGCAGTATTTT. This translates into CASTLSTDTQYF.

This chain connects TRBV30 to TRBJ1-5; D gene ambiguous. The CDR3 covers 13 residues. V lost 2 bases, J lost 1 base, and 6 bases lay in between. Germline assignment: CDR1 GTSNPN and CDR2 SVGIG (reference sequence). DNA for the CDR3: TGTGCCTGGAGTACCGGGAGCAATCAGCCCCAGCATTTT. The encoded protein is CAWSTGSNQPQHF.

The chain uses TRBV29-1 and TRBJ1-1; possible D gene TRBD1, 5 bases. Germline V gene data show CDR1 as SQVTM and CDR2 as ANQGSEA. V was cut by 2 bases and J by 5 bases, with 15 bases left in between. The length of the CDR3 is 14 residues. CDR3 in amino acids: CSVELQGVGTEAFF. CDR3 bases: TGCAGCGTTGAATTGCAGGGTGTCGGAACTGAAGCTTTCTTT.

The J gene is TRBJ1-1, the V gene TRBV28; D remains unclear. The germline CDR1 and CDR2 sequences are MDHEN and SYDVKM. The CDR3 length is 14 residues. Trimming took 5 bases from V and 1 from J, leaving 11 bases between them. CDR3 amino acids: CASSLTNSNTEAFF. DNA for the CDR3: TGTGCCAGCAGTCTGACTAACTCGAACACTGAAGCTTTCTTT.

The J gene is TRBJ2-1, the V gene TRBV18; the match to TRBD1 covers 9 bases. This CDR3 contains 17 residues. Trimming at V came to 1 base and at J to 8 bases, leaving 12 bases not matched to a gene. Looked up from germline, CDR1 is KGHSH and CDR2 is LQKENI. Here the CDR3 DNA reads TGTGCCAGCTCACCACAAGTACAGGGGGCCGCGTTGGATGAGCAGTTCTTC. Its translation is CASSPQVQGAALDEQFF. The full variable domain, in which reference TRBV18 and TRBJ2-1 provide the parts outside the CDR3, is NAGVMQNPRHLVRRRGQEARLRCSPMKGHSHVYWYRQLPEEGLKFMVYLQKENIIDESGMPKERFSAEFPKEGPSILRIQQVVRGDSAAYFCASSPQVQGAALDEQFFGPGTRLTVL.

The V gene is TRBV5-1, the J gene TRBJ2-7; TRBD1 agrees at 7 bases. The CDR3 runs to 14 residues. CDR1 SGHRS and CDR2 YFSETQ come from the germline V gene. With 7 bases clipped from V and 3 bases from J, the junction kept 10 bases outside the gene matches. This chain's CDR3 is CASGERDSYYEQYF. CDR3 sequence (DNA): TGCGCCAGCGGCGAGAGGGACAGCTACTACGAGCAGTACTTC.

The V call is TRBV28, the J call TRBJ2-1; D remains ambiguous. Trimming removed 6 bases at V and 6 bases at J, with 9 bases between. Germline V CDR1 and CDR2: MDHEN, SYDVKM. The CDR3 runs 12 residues. In DNA, the CDR3 is TGTGCCAGCAGGCCTCCCGGCAATGAGCAGTTCTTC. It specifies CASRPPGNEQFF.

The chain combines TRBV7-2 with TRBJ2-7; 12 bases align to TRBD2. The CDR3 has 19 residues. The trim removed 3 bases at V and 0 bases at J, leaving 12 bases unmatched. Germline CDR1 is SGHTA and CDR2 is FQGNSA. DNA for the CDR3: TGTGCCAGCAGCTTGGCCTATACCTCGACTAGCGGGAGCTCCTACGAGCAGTACTTC. This codes for CASSLAYTSTSGSSYEQYF.

This clone occurred once. This rearrangement joins TRBV5-6 to TRBJ2-5; a weak D match, TRBD1 (6 bases). Germline CDR1 and CDR2: SGHDT and YYEEEE. CDR3 size: 13 residues. Between the trimmed V and J ends, which lost 5 bases and 4 bases, there was a span of 12 bases. For the CDR3, the DNA is TGTGCCAGCAGATCAAGGGGGATAGAGACCCAGTACTTC. It yields the protein CASRSRGIETQYF.

The chain combines TRBV7-2 with TRBJ2-1; 11 nucleotides match TRBD2. CDR3 length equals 15 residues. J gave up 4 bases and V 3 bases, and 2 bases lay outside the gene matches. Germline V CDR1 and CDR2: SGHTA, FQGNSA. CDR3: CASSFTSGSYNEQFF. CDR3 nucleotide sequence: TGTGCCAGCAGCTTTACTAGCGGGAGTTACAATGAGCAGTTCTTC.

V gene TRBV9 combines with J gene TRBJ2-7; D is undetermined. The CDR3 runs to 12 residues. CDR1 and CDR2 from the germline V gene are SGDLS and YYNGEE. V lost 0 bases to trimming and J lost 4 bases, with 5 bases between them. CDR3 sequence: CASSVDGYEQYF. The CDR3 DNA reads TGTGCCAGCAGCGTAGACGGTTACGAGCAGTACTTC.

The J gene is TRBJ2-2, the V gene TRBV15, with 9 bases identical to TRBD1. The CDR3 is 16 amino acids. Trimming at V came to 4 bases and at J to 4 bases, leaving 7 bases not matched to a gene. Germline lookup yields CDR1 LNHNV and CDR2 YYDKDF (reference sequence). The CDR3 nucleotides are TGTGCCACCAGCAAAGGACAGGGGTTTAGCACCGGGGAGCTGTTTTTT. Residues: CATSKGQGFSTGELFF. Complete variable domain (other parts from reference TRBV15 and TRBJ2-2): DAMVIQNPRYQVTQFGKPVTLSCSQTLNHNVMYWYQQKSSQAPKLLFHYYDKDFNNEADTPDNFQSRRPNTSFCFLDIRSPGLGDTAMYLCATSKGQGFSTGELFFGEGSRLTVL.

V gene TRBV4-3 combines with J gene TRBJ1-1; 8 bases line up with TRBD1. CDR1 is LGHNA, CDR2 YSLEER, per germline. Trimming removed 1 base from V and 3 bases from J; junction bases left unmatched: 13. The CDR3 has 18 residues. The CDR3 here is CASSQVFVRGLNYTEAFF. In DNA, the CDR3 is TGCGCCAGCAGCCAAGTCTTTGTCAGGGGGCTTAATTACACTGAAGCTTTCTTT.

The J gene is TRBJ2-7, the V gene TRBV7-2; 7 bases match TRBD1. V lost 5 bases and J lost 9; bases outside the gene matches: 16. CDR1 and CDR2 from the germline V gene are SGHTA and FQGNSA. The CDR3 contains 15 residues. CDR3 region: CASSVRGSGQYGQYF. The DNA of the CDR3 is TGTGCCAGCAGCGTCAGGGGGTCGGGTCAGTATGGGCAGTACTTC.

The genes are TRBV4-1 and TRBJ2-1, with TRBD2 matching 10 bases. Germline V lookup: CDR1 MGHRA, CDR2 YSYEKL. This CDR3 has 19 residues. V trimming: 0 bases; J trimming: 9 bases; junction bases outside the gene matches: 17. The DNA of the CDR3 is TGCGCCAGCAGCCAAGATTTCCTAGCGGGAGTCTCAGTGGAATGTGAGCAGTTCTTC. Protein product: CASSQDFLAGVSVECEQFF.

V and J are TRBV7-9 and TRBJ2-7; 7 nucleotides align to TRBD1. J gave up 2 bases and V 5 bases, and 3 bases lay outside the gene matches. Germline values: CDR1 SEHNR, CDR2 FQNEAQ (reference sequence). The length of the CDR3 is 13 residues. CDR3: CASSDRATYEQYF. CDR3 coding DNA: TGTGCCAGCAGCGACAGGGCCACCTACGAGCAGTACTTC. Based on the CDR3 plus reference TRBV7-9 and TRBJ2-7, the full variable domain is DTGVSQNPRHKITKRGQNVTFRCDPISEHNRLYWYRQTLGQGPEFLTYFQNEAQLEKSRLLSDRFSAERPKGSFSTLEIQRTEQGDSAMYLCASSDRATYEQYFGPGTRLTVT.

This clone was picked up many times. The rearrangement uses TRBV18 and TRBJ1-1, with TRBD1 matching over 11 bases. Germline CDR1 reads KGHSH; CDR2 reads LQKENI. There are 14 residues in the CDR3. V lost 2 bases and J lost 5; bases outside the gene matches: 1. The CDR3 loop reads CASSPGTGGTEAFF. The CDR3 DNA reads TGTGCCAGCTCACCAGGGACAGGGGGGACTGAAGCTTTCTTT.

The V and J genes are TRBV6-5 and TRBJ2-1; 10 bases agree with TRBD2. This CDR3 is 16 amino acids long. Per germline, CDR1 MNHEY and CDR2 SVGAGI. V lost 3 bases, J lost 0 bases, and 2 bases stayed unmatched. In DNA form, the CDR3 reads TGTGCCAGCAGTTATGGACTAGCGGACTCCTACAATGAGCAGTTCTTC. Encoded protein: CASSYGLADSYNEQFF.

This chain uses TRBV27 with TRBJ2-1, with 11 bases identical to TRBD2. CDR1 and CDR2 (germline): MNHEY, SMNVEV (reference sequence). The CDR3 loop spans 17 amino acids. V lost 5 bases, J lost 7 bases, and 13 bases stayed unmatched. The CDR3 DNA sequence: TGTGCCAGCAGTATACTAGCGGGAGATCCGGGTAGGAATGAGCAGTTCTTC. This translates into CASSILAGDPGRNEQFF.